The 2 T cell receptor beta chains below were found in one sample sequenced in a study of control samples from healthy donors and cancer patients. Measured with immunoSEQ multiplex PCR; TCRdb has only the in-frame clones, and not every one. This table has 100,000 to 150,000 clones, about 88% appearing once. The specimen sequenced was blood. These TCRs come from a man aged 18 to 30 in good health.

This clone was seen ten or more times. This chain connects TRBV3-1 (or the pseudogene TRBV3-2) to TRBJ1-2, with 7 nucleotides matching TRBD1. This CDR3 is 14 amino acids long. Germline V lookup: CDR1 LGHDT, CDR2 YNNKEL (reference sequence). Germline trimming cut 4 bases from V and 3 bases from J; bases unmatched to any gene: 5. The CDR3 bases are TGTGCCAGCAGCCGACAGGGATCGGACTATGGCTACACCTTC. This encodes CASSRQGSDYGYTF.

The CDR3 loop is CASSTQTGRGETQYF. The CDR3, as DNA: TGTGCCAGTAGTACCCAGACAGGGAGAGGGGAGACCCAGTACTTC. The gene calls are TRBV19 and TRBJ2-5; 7 bases match TRBD1. J was trimmed by 5 bases and V by 4 bases; bases with no gene match: 10. CDR1 and CDR2 from the germline V gene are LNHDA and SQIVND (reference sequence). This CDR3 has 15 amino acids.